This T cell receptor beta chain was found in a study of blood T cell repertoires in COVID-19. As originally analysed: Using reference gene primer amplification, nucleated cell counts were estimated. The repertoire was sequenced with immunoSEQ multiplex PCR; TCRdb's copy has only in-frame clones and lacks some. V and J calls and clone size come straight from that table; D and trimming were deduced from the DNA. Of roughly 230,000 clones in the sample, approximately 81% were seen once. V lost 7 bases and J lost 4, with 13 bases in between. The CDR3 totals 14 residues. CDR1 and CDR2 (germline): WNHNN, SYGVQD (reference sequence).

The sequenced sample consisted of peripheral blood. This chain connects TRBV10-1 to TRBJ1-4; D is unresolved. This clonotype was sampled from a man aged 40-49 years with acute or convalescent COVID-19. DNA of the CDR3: TGCGCCAGCAAGGGAGACTCGGATAATGAAAAACTGTTTTTT. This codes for CASKGDSDNEKLFF.